This T cell receptor beta chain was documented in a study of cytomegalovirus exposure and HLA in healthy donors. Study-wide background: The roughly 120 validation repertoires were reported in a later analysis to have been generated on the same platform as the roughly 700 first-cohort repertoires.

Generated by immunoSEQ multiplex PCR, the TCRdb table keeps only in-frame clones and is missing some. The sample consists of approximately 260,000 clones, around 86% of them appearing once. A roughly 120-subject validation cohort, separate from the approximately 700-subject first cohort, supplied the donors. The CDR3 has 16 residues. V lost 3 bases to trimming and J lost 2 bases; unmatched junction nucleotides: 6. Germline assignment: CDR1 MGHRA and CDR2 YSYEKL. Note on this clone: Its matching antigen is unknown.

Whole-study findings and limits: That first-cohort TCR clusters tended to co-occur in the 130 or so validation repertoires was found in a later analysis.

The rearrangement joins TRBV4-1 to TRBJ2-7; 11 positions match TRBD2. The origin of this receptor is a woman between 25 and 40 years old in good health and CMV-seropositive. Sequenced sample: PBMCs. CDR3 protein: CASSQPLAGGPYEQYF. In nucleotides, the CDR3 is TGCGCCAGCAGCCAGCCCCTAGCGGGAGGACCCTACGAGCAGTACTTC.